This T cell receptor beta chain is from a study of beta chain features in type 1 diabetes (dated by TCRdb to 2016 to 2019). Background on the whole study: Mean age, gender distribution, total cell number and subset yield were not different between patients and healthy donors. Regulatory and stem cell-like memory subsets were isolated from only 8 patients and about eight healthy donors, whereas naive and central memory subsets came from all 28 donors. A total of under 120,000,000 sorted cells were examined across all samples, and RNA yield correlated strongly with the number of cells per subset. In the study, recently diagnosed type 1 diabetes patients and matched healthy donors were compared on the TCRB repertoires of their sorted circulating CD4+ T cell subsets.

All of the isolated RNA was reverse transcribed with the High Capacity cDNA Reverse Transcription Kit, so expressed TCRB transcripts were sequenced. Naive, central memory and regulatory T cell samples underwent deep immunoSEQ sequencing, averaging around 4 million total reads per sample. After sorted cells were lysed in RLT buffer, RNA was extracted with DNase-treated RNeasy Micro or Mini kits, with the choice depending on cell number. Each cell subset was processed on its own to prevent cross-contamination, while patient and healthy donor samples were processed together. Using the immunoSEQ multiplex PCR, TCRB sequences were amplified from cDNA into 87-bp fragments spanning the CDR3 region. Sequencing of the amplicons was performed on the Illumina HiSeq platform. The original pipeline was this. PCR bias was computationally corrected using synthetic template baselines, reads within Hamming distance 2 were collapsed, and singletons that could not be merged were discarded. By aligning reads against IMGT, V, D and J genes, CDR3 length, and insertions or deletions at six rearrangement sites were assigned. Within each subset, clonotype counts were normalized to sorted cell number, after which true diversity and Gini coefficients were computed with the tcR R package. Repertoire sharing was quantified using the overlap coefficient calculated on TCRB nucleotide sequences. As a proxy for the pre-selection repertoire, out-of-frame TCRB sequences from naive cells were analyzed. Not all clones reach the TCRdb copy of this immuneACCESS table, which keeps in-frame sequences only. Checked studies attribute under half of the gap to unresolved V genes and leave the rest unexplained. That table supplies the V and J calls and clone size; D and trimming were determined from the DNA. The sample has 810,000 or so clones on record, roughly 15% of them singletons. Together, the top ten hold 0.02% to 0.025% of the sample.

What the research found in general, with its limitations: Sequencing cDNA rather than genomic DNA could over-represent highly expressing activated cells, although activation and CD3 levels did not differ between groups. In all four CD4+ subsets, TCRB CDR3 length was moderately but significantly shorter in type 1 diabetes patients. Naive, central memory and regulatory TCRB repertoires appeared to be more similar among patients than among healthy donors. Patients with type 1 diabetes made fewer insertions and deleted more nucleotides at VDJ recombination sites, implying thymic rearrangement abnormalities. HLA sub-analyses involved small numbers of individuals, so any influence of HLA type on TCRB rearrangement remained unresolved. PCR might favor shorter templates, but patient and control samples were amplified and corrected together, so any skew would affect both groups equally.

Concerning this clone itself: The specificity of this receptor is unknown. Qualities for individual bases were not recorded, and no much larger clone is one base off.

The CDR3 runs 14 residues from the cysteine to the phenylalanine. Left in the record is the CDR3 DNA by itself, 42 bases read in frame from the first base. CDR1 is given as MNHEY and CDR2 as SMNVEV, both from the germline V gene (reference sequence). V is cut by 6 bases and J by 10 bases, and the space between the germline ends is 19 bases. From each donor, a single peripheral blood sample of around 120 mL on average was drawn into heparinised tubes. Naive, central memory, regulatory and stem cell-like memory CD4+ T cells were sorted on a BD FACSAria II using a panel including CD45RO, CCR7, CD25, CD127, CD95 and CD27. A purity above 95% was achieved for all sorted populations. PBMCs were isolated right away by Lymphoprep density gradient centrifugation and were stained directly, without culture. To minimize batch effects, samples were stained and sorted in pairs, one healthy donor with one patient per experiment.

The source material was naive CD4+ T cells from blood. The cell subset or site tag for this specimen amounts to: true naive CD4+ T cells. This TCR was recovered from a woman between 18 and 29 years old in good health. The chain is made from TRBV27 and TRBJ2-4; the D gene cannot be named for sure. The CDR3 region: CASSKFTQTSIQYF. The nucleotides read TGTGCCAGCAGCAAGTTTACCCAGACTTCTATTCAGTACTTC.